The 14 T cell receptor beta chains below come from one sample, sequenced in a study of human thymus T cells (TCRdb year 2020). Receptor libraries were prepared by the immunoSEQ multiplex PCR assay. TCRdb took over this immuneACCESS table, retaining in-frame rearrangements with V and J assigned. Such tables are incomplete; in checked studies, under half of the missing clones stem from an unresolved V gene, and the remainder is unexplained. Recorded for this sample are around 70,000 clones; roughly 94% of them occurred a single time. The ten largest clones represent 0.03% to 0.035% of the sample. The thymus tissue came from surgical resects taken out during corrective cardiac surgery. Sequencing was done on a sample of thymus tissue. The source is a girl under two years old with a congenital heart defect but otherwise immunologically healthy.

The chain has TRBV28 and TRBJ2-1; tentatively, D is TRBD1 (6 bases). The CDR3 consists of 20 residues. V lost 3 bases and J 0 bases, leaving 24 bases between the germline ends. Germline loops: CDR1 MDHEN, CDR2 SYDVKM. Here the CDR3 reads CASSFPGHSPFPSSYNEQFF. CDR3 bases: TGTGCCAGCAGTTTCCCGGGACATTCTCCATTTCCGAGCTCCTACAATGAGCAGTTCTTC.

The chain is built from TRBV9 and TRBJ2-1, with D hard to call. This CDR3 is 14 amino acids long. The germline V gene encodes CDR1 SGDLS and CDR2 YYNGEE. The V gene lost 2 bases and the J gene lost 6 bases, with 12 bases spanning the gap. The CDR3 nucleotides read TGTGCCAGCAGCGTCGCAACAAAGCTCAATGAGCAGTTCTTC. It yields the protein CASSVATKLNEQFF.

The chain uses TRBV5-1 and TRBJ1-5; D call uncertain. Germline CDR1 reads SGHRS; CDR2 reads YFSETQ. The CDR3 length is 15 residues. V shed 0 bases and J shed 3 bases, with 10 bases lying between them. The CDR3 coding sequence is TGCGCCAGCAGCTTGGATGGAGCGTCCAATCAGCCCCAGCATTTT. Translating gives CASSLDGASNQPQHF.

The chain joins TRBV7-2 to TRBJ2-1; 7 bases are a match to TRBD2. Per the germline V gene, CDR1 is SGHTA and CDR2 is FQGNSA. Losses at the gene ends were 3 bases for V and 9 bases for J; bases not matched to a gene: 11. The CDR3 runs to 15 residues. The CDR3 spells CASSFVGGHGVEQFF. The CDR3 DNA reads TGTGCCAGCAGCTTTGTGGGAGGGCACGGTGTTGAGCAGTTCTTC.

This chain uses TRBV14 with TRBJ2-7, with TRBD2 identical over 7 bases. The CDR3 is 15 residues long. CDR1 SGHDN and CDR2 FVKESK come from the germline V gene. With V trimmed by 2 bases and J by 1 base, 5 bases remained unmatched. The CDR3 loop reads CASSQSAGLSYEQYF. The CDR3 DNA follows: TGTGCCAGCAGCCAATCCGCGGGACTATCCTACGAGCAGTACTTC.

This sequence joins TRBV5-1 and TRBJ2-7; D is ambiguous. Trimming cost V 2 bases and J 4 bases, with 7 bases left between them. The CDR3 is made up of 12 amino acids. CDR1 SGHRS and CDR2 YFSETQ come from the germline V gene. This CDR3 reads CASSLLGYEQYF. The CDR3, as DNA: TGCGCCAGCAGCTTACTCGGTTACGAGCAGTACTTC.

The table lists this clone with a count of one. The chain joins TRBV7-2 to TRBJ2-1, with 13 bases fitting TRBD2. Germline assignment: CDR1 SGHTA and CDR2 FQGNSA. This CDR3 comprises 16 residues. The V and J ends lost 2 bases and 5 bases, in that order; junction bases with no gene match: 3. CDR3 loop: CASSLRTSGSNNEQFF. The CDR3 DNA reads TGTGCCAGCAGCTTAAGGACTAGCGGGAGCAACAATGAGCAGTTCTTC.

This chain joins TRBV27 and TRBJ2-7; 8 bases line up with TRBD1. V shed 1 base, J shed 2 bases, and the junction held 16 bases outside the gene matches. This CDR3 comprises 19 residues. Germline CDR1 reads MNHEY; CDR2 reads SMNVEV (reference sequence). The chain's CDR3 is CASSLLGQGAVNFTYEQYF. The CDR3 nucleotides are TGTGCCAGCAGTTTATTGGGTCAGGGGGCCGTCAATTTCACCTACGAGCAGTACTTC.

The chain recombines TRBV15 with TRBJ1-5; perhaps TRBD1 as D (5 bases). CDR3 length equals 16 residues. Trimming shortened V by 2 bases and J by 5 bases, and 16 bases separated the two germline ends. The germline gives CDR1 LNHNV, CDR2 YYDKDF (reference sequence). The CDR3 region is CATSRTGTPKDQPQHF. The CDR3 region has the DNA TGTGCCACCAGCAGAACCGGGACCCCCAAGGATCAGCCCCAGCATTTT.

This chain joins TRBV28 and TRBJ1-1; the D is unclear. Germline V gene lookup returns CDR1 MDHEN and CDR2 SYDVKM. There are 14 residues in the CDR3. Trimming cost V 2 bases and J 0 bases, with 7 bases left between them. This CDR3 reads CASSLRGLNTEAFF. The CDR3 DNA follows: TGTGCCAGCAGTTTACGGGGTCTGAACACTGAAGCTTTCTTT.

This chain joins TRBV5-1 and TRBJ2-7; TRBD2 agrees at 13 bases. Germline CDR1 is SGHRS and CDR2 is YFSETQ. The CDR3 has 16 residues. With V trimmed by 1 base and J by 7 bases, 8 bases remained unmatched. The CDR3 DNA reads TGCGCCAGCAGCTTGCTAAGGACTAGCGGGAGCCAAGAGCAGTACTTC. It yields the protein CASSLLRTSGSQEQYF.

This clone was detected only once. The gene calls are TRBV10-2 and TRBJ2-7, with 14 bases aligning to TRBD2. V shed 6 bases and J 6 bases; nucleotides not matched to a gene: 16. CDR1 is WSHSY, CDR2 SAAADI, per germline. The CDR3 runs to 18 residues. The CDR3 here is CASRTTGPGLAGAGEQYF. The CDR3, as DNA: TGCGCCAGCAGGACGACAGGACCGGGACTAGCGGGAGCGGGCGAGCAGTACTTC.

The chain carries TRBV7-9 and TRBJ1-3; D not certain. Germline values: CDR1 SEHNR, CDR2 FQNEAQ (reference sequence). V was pared by 6 bases and J by 4 bases, with 16 bases between. The CDR3 totals 15 residues. The DNA for the CDR3 is TGTGCCAGCAGGACACGCGGGGATCAGGGAAACACCATATATTTT. Its translation: CASRTRGDQGNTIYF.

The chain has TRBV14 and TRBJ2-2, with D possibly TRBD1 on 5 matching bases. Trimming took 0 bases from V and 1 from J, leaving 9 bases between them. The CDR3 is made up of 16 amino acids. The germline V gene encodes CDR1 SGHDN and CDR2 FVKESK. CDR3 DNA: TGTGCCAGCAGCCAAGACGCAGGACAGAACACCGGGGAGCTGTTTTTT. Its translation is CASSQDAGQNTGELFF.